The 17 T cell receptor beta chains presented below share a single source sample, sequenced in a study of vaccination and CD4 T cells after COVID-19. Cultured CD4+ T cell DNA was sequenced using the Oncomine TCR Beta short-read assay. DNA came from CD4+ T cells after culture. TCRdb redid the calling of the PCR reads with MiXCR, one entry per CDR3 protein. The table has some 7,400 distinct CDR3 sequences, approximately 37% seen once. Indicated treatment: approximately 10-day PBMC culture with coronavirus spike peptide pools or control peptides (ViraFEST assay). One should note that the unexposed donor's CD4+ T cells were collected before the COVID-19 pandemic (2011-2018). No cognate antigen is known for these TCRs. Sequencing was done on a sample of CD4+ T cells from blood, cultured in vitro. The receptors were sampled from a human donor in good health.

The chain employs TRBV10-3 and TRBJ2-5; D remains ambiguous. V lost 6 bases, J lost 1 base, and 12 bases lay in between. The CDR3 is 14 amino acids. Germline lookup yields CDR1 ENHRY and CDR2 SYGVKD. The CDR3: CAIRPREGQETQYF. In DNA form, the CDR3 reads TGTGCCATCAGACCTAGAGAAGGCCAAGAGACCCAGTACTTC.

CDR3 sequence: CASTLAGNTGELFF. The CDR3 bases are TGTGCCAGCACACTAGCGGGAAACACCGGGGAGCTGTTTTTT. The chain couples TRBV2 to TRBJ2-2; TRBD2 matches 10 bases. Germline V lookup: CDR1 SNHLY, CDR2 FYNNEI. V trimming: 7 bases; J trimming: 2 bases; junction bases outside the gene matches: 1. This CDR3 contains 14 residues.

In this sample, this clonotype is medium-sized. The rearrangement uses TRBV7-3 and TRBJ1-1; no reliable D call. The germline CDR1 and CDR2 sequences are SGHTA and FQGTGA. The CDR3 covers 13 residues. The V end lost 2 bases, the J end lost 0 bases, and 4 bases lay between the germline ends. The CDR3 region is CASSLDVNTEAFF. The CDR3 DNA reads TGTGCCAGCAGCTTAGACGTGAACACTGAAGCTTTCTTT. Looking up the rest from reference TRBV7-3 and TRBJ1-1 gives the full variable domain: GAGVSQTPSNKVTEKGKYVELRCDPISGHTALYWYRQSLGQGPEFLIYFQGTGAADDSGLPNDRFFAVRPEGSVSTLKIQRTERGDSAVYLCASSLDVNTEAFFGQGTRLTVV.

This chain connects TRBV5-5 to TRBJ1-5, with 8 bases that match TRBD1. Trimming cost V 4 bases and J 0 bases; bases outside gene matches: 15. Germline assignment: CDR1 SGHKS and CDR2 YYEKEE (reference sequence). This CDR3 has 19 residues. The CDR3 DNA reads TGTGCCAGCAGCGGAATCTATTCGGACAGGGTAAATAGCAATCAGCCCCAGCATTTT. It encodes CASSGIYSDRVNSNQPQHF.

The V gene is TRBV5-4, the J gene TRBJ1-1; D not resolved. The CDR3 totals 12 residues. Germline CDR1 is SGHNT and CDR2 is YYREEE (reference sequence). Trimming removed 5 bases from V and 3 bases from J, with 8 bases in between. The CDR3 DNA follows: TGTGCCAGCAGTACCTCTGACACTGAAGCTTTCTTT. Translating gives CASSTSDTEAFF.

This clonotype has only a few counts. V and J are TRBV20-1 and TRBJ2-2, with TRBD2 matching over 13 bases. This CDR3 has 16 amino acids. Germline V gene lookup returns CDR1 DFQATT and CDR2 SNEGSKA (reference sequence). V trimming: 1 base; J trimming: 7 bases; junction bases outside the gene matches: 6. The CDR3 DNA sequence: TGCAGTGCTAGAGGGACTAGCGGGAGATCCAGCGGGGAGCTGTTTTTT. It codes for CSARGTSGRSSGELFF.

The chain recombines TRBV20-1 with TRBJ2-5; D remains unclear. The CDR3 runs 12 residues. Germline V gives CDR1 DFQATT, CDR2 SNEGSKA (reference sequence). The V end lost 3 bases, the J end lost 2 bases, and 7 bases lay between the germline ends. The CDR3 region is CSASSQQETQYF. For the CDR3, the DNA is TGCAGTGCTAGTTCTCAACAAGAGACCCAGTACTTC.

The CDR3 loop is CASRLVTYEQYF. The CDR3, as DNA: TGTGCAAGTCGCTTGGTCACCTACGAGCAGTACTTC. The rearrangement links TRBV12-2 to TRBJ2-7. TRBV12-2 is recorded as a pseudogene. The CDR3 covers 12 residues.

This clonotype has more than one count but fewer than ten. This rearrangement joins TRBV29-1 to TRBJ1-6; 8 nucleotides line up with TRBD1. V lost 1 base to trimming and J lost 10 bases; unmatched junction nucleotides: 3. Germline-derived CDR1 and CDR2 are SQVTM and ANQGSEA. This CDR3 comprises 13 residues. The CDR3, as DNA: TGCAGCGTTGAAGCAGGGGGCGGCTCACCCCTCCACTTT. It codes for CSVEAGGGSPLHF.

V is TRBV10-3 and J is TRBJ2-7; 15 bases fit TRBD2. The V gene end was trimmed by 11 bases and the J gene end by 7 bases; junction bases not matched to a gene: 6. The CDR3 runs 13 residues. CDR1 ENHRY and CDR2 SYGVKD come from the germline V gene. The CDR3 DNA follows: TGTGCCTTAAGGACTAGCGGGAGGGAGGAGCAGTACTTC. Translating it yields CALRTSGREEQYF.

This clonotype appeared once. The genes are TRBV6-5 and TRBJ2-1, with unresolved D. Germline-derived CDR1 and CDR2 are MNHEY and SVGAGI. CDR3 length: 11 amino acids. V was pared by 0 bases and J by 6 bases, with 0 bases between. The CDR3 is CASSYSNEQFF. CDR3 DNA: TGTGCCAGCAGTTACTCCAATGAGCAGTTCTTC.

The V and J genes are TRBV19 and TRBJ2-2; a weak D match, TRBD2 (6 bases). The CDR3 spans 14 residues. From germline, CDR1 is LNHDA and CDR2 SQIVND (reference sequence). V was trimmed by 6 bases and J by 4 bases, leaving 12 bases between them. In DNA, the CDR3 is TGTGCCAGTAGGACGGGAGCCGGCACCGGGGAGCTGTTTTTT. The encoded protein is CASRTGAGTGELFF. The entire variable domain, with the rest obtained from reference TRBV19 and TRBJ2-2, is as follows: DGGITQSPKYLFRKEGQNVTLSCEQNLNHDAMYWYRQDPGQGLRLIYYSQIVNDFQKGDIAEGYSVSREKKESFPLTVTSAQKNPTAFYLCASRTGAGTGELFFGEGSRLTVL.

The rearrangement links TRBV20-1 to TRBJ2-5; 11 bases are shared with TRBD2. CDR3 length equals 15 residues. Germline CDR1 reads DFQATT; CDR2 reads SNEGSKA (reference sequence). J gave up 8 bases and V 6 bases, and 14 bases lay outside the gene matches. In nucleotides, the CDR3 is TGCAGTGCACTGGGGCTAGCGGGAGGAAAAATAACCCAGTACTTC. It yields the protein CSALGLAGGKITQYF.

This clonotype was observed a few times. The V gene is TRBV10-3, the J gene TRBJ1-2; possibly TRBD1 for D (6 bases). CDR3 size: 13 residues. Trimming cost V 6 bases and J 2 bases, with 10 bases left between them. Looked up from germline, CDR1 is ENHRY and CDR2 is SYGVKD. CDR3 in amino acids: CAISRGTNYGYTF. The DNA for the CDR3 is TGTGCCATCAGCAGGGGAACGAACTATGGCTACACCTTC.

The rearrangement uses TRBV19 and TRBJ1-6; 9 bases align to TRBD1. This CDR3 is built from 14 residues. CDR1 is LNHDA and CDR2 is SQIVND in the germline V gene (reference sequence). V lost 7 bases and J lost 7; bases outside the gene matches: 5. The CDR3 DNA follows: TGTGCCAGTACCATACAGGGGGCCAATTCACCCCTCCACTTT. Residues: CASTIQGANSPLHF.

The DNA for the CDR3 is TGTGCCAGTAGTGCTCCGGGACACAACTACGAGCAGTACTTC. Translating it yields CASSAPGHNYEQYF. This chain connects TRBV19 to TRBJ2-7, with a possible D match to TRBD1 (6 bases). The CDR3 covers 14 residues. The germline V gene encodes CDR1 LNHDA and CDR2 SQIVND (reference sequence). V was cut by 5 bases and J by 3 bases, with 14 bases left in between.

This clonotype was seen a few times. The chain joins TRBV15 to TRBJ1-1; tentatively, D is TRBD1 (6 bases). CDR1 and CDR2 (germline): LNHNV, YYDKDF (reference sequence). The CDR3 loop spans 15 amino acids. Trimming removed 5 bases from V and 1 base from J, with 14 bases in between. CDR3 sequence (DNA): TGTGCCACCAGCGGAATACAGGGACGGAACACTGAAGCTTTCTTT. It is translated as CATSGIQGRNTEAFF. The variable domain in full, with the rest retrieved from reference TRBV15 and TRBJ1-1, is DAMVIQNPRYQVTQFGKPVTLSCSQTLNHNVMYWYQQKSSQAPKLLFHYYDKDFNNEADTPDNFQSRRPNTSFCFLDIRSPGLGDTAMYLCATSGIQGRNTEAFFGQGTRLTVV.